A single sample is the source of the 28 T cell receptor beta chains below, sequenced in a study of cytomegalovirus exposure and HLA in healthy donors. PCR was performed using 60 Vbeta and 13 Jbeta primers. Sequenced by immunoSEQ multiplex PCR; TCRdb stores in-frame clones only, minus some. The top ten hold around 10% of the sample, which has about 160,000 clones, 65% to 90% seen once. Sequenced sample: PBMCs. The receptors shown here come from a man aged 50 or older in good health and CMV-seropositive.

V gene TRBV28 combines with J gene TRBJ2-3; 10 bases are shared with TRBD1. Germline CDR1 reads MDHEN; CDR2 reads SYDVKM. V gave up 8 bases and J gave up 3 bases; unmatched junction bases: 8. The CDR3 is 15 amino acids. In nucleotides, the CDR3 is TGTGCCAGCGTCTCGGGACAGGGGATGACAGATACGCAGTATTTT. It specifies CASVSGQGMTDTQYF.

This clone was counted between two and nine times. J is TRBJ2-5 and V is TRBV14, with D possibly TRBD2 on 6 matching bases. Looked up from germline, CDR1 is SGHDN and CDR2 is FVKESK. The CDR3 spans 13 residues. V lost 8 bases, J lost 5 bases, and 15 bases lay in between. CDR3 amino acids: CASSGPAGETQYF. The CDR3 nucleotides read TGTGCCAGCTCAGGGCCGGCGGGGGAGACCCAGTACTTC.

This clone came up once. The chain couples TRBV7-8 to TRBJ2-7, with 8 bases aligning to TRBD2. V gave up 4 bases and J gave up 3 bases; unmatched junction bases: 17. The CDR3 covers 18 residues. The germline V gene encodes CDR1 SGHVS and CDR2 FQNEAQ. CDR3 coding DNA: TGTGCCAGCAGCTCCCCAAAGACACCAACCGGGGGGGGCTACGAGCAGTACTTC. This gives the protein CASSSPKTPTGGGYEQYF.

The chain has TRBV19 and TRBJ2-1, with D perhaps matching TRBD2 (6 bases). The germline V and J ends were trimmed by 9 bases and 1 base, with 19 bases remaining between them. The CDR3 is 16 amino acids. CDR1 and CDR2 from the germline V gene are LNHDA and SQIVND (reference sequence). For the CDR3, the DNA is TGTGCCAGCAGAGTTAGCGGATATAATTCCTACAATGAGCAGTTCTTC. This encodes CASRVSGYNSYNEQFF.

This rearrangement joins TRBV5-4 to TRBJ2-5; 7 bases fit TRBD2. TRBJ2-7 explains the end of the DNA better; the J call may be wrong. The germline CDR1 and CDR2 sequences are SGHNT and YYREEE (reference sequence). CDR3 length: 15 amino acids. This CDR3 is CASSPGEGRSGEQYF. Here the CDR3 DNA reads TGTGCCAGCAGCCCCGGGGAGGGTCGTAGTGGCGAGCAGTACTTC.

The V gene is TRBV30, the J gene TRBJ1-5, with D maybe TRBD1 (6 bases). V lost 1 base and J lost 3, with 13 bases in between. The CDR3 sequence is 15 residues long. From germline, CDR1 is GTSNPN and CDR2 SVGIG (reference sequence). CDR3 loop: CAWSAPGHNNQPQHF. CDR3 nucleotides: TGTGCCTGGAGTGCCCCGGGACACAACAATCAGCCCCAGCATTTT.

This chain joins TRBV2 and TRBJ1-2, with D tentatively TRBD1 (5 bases). Trimming pared 2 bases from V and 3 bases from J, leaving 13 bases between. This CDR3 is built from 15 residues. Per the germline V gene, CDR1 is SNHLY and CDR2 is FYNNEI. The CDR3 here is CASSEYNGGDYGYTF. The CDR3 DNA follows: TGTGCCAGCAGTGAATACAACGGGGGGGACTATGGCTACACCTTC.

The genes are TRBV6-5 and TRBJ1-6; a weak D match, TRBD1 (5 bases). CDR1 and CDR2 (germline): MNHEY, SVGAGI. V shed 6 bases and J shed 0 bases, with 9 bases lying between them. This CDR3 has 15 amino acids. CDR3 in amino acids: CASRGALSYNSPLHF. CDR3 in DNA: TGTGCCAGCAGAGGGGCGCTCTCCTATAATTCACCCCTCCACTTT.

This clone was observed a handful of times. The genes are TRBV2 and TRBJ2-2, with 8 bases fitting TRBD2. The germline V gene encodes CDR1 SNHLY and CDR2 FYNNEI. Trimming at V came to 6 bases and at J to 1 base, leaving 7 bases not matched to a gene. CDR3 length: 16 amino acids. CDR3 in amino acids: CASSERSGGNTGELFF. In nucleotides, the CDR3 is TGTGCCAGCAGCGAACGAAGCGGGGGGAACACCGGGGAGCTGTTTTTT.

This clone was observed a few times. Mismatch with germline at one junction end may stem from a read error. The rearrangement joins TRBV19 to TRBJ2-6; D might be TRBD1 (5 bases). This CDR3 spans 15 amino acids. Germline lookup yields CDR1 LNHDA and CDR2 SQIVND (reference sequence). The CDR3, as DNA: TGTGCCAGTATCCGCGAACCATCTGGGGCCAACGGCCTGACTTTC. Translated: CASIREPSGANGLTF. Drawing the rest from reference TRBV19 and TRBJ2-6, the complete variable domain is DGGITQSPKYLFRKEGQNVTLSCEQNLNHDAMYWYRQDPGQGLRLIYYSQIVNDFQKGDIAEGYSVSREKKESFPLTVTSAQKNPTAFYLCASIREPSGANGLTFGAGSRLTVL.

This clone was detected only once. This chain uses TRBV28 with TRBJ1-2; 7 nucleotides match TRBD1. The CDR3 sequence is 13 residues long. In germline, CDR1 is MDHEN, CDR2 SYDVKM. The trim removed 10 bases at V and 7 bases at J, leaving 12 bases unmatched. CDR3 in amino acids: CATRGQPGLGYTF. CDR3 DNA sequence: TGTGCCACCAGGGGACAGCCGGGGCTTGGCTACACCTTC.

The rearrangement uses TRBV19 and TRBJ2-3, with TRBD2 matching over 8 bases. CDR1 LNHDA and CDR2 SQIVND come from the germline V gene (reference sequence). This CDR3 contains 16 residues. Trimming removed 1 base from V and 1 base from J; junction bases left unmatched: 4. The CDR3 sequence: CASSIGRRGGTDTQYF. The CDR3 DNA reads as TGTGCCAGTAGTATAGGTCGGCGGGGGGGCACAGATACGCAGTATTTT.

The gene calls are TRBV28 and TRBJ1-2, with TRBD1 matching over 8 bases. V shed 9 bases and J 2 bases; nucleotides not matched to a gene: 5. This CDR3 contains 13 residues. Per the germline V gene, CDR1 is MDHEN and CDR2 is SYDVKM. As DNA, the CDR3 is TGTGCCAGTTTGGACAGGGCGAACTATGGCTACACCTTC. This encodes CASLDRANYGYTF.

This chain joins TRBV9 and TRBJ2-2; TRBD2 matches 10 bases. Germline CDR1 is SGDLS and CDR2 is YYNGEE. V was clipped by 4 bases and J by 9 bases; unmatched bases: 6. The length of the CDR3 is 14 residues. CDR3 DNA: TGTGCCAGCAGCCTTAGCGGGGGGCCCCGGGAGCTGTTTTTT. Translation: CASSLSGGPRELFF. Combining the CDR3 with reference TRBV9 and TRBJ2-2 gives the whole variable domain DSGVTQTPKHLITATGQRVTLRCSPRSGDLSVYWYQQSLDQGLQFLIQYYNGEERAKGNILERFSAQQFPDLHSELNLSSLELGDSALYFCASSLSGGPRELFFGEGSRLTVL.

The chain combines TRBV28 with TRBJ2-5; 9 positions match TRBD1. The germline V gene has CDR1 MDHEN and CDR2 SYDVKM. J gave up 4 bases and V 2 bases, and 11 bases lay outside the gene matches. The CDR3 consists of 17 residues. For the CDR3, the DNA is TGTGCCAGCAGTTTAAACCCCGGGACAGGGTTATCAGAGACCCAGTACTTC. Encoded protein: CASSLNPGTGLSETQYF.

This clone came up a few times. V and J are TRBV15 and TRBJ1-5; TRBD1 matches 8 bases. The CDR3 spans 17 residues. Germline CDR1 LNHNV, CDR2 YYDKDF (reference sequence). V was pared by 2 bases and J by 1 base, with 7 bases of the junction left unmatched. The CDR3 reads CATSRPGTGRSNQPQHF. CDR3 coding DNA: TGTGCCACCAGCAGACCCGGGACAGGTCGAAGCAATCAGCCCCAGCATTTT.

This CDR3 reads CAWSSGLARHNEQFF. CDR3 in DNA: TGTGCCTGGAGTAGCGGGCTAGCGAGACACAATGAGCAGTTCTTC. The chain is built from TRBV30 and TRBJ2-1; maybe TRBD2 (6 bases). Germline V gene data show CDR1 as GTSNPN and CDR2 as SVGIG (reference sequence). The CDR3 contains 15 residues. V shed 2 bases and J shed 5 bases, with 16 bases lying between them.

The table lists this clone with a few counts. The chain uses TRBV15 and TRBJ2-2; 7 bases map to TRBD1. Germline-derived CDR1 and CDR2 are LNHNV and YYDKDF (reference sequence). CDR3 length: 15 residues. V lost 4 bases to trimming and J lost 4 bases; unmatched junction nucleotides: 6. The CDR3 is CATSTRTGSTGELFF. As DNA, the CDR3 is TGTGCCACCAGCACCAGGACAGGCAGCACCGGGGAGCTGTTTTTT.

The chain combines TRBV7-2 with TRBJ2-7, with D perhaps matching TRBD2 (6 bases). The CDR3 has 15 residues. The V end lost 0 bases, the J end lost 6 bases, and 15 bases lay between the germline ends. Looked up from germline, CDR1 is SGHTA and CDR2 is FQGNSA. CDR3 loop: CASSLAGLAQLEQYF. The CDR3 DNA reads as TGTGCCAGCAGCTTAGCGGGGCTAGCGCAGCTCGAGCAGTACTTC.

The gene calls are TRBV29-1 and TRBJ2-7; 11 positions agree with TRBD1. With 4 bases clipped from V and 5 bases from J, the junction kept 7 bases outside the gene matches. CDR3 size: 14 residues. Germline V gene lookup returns CDR1 SQVTM and CDR2 ANQGSEA. The CDR3 DNA sequence: TGCAGCGTTGTGTCCCGGACAGGGGGCAACGAGCAGTACTTC. Translation: CSVVSRTGGNEQYF.

The rearrangement links TRBV6-5 to TRBJ2-3; no clear D gene. The length of the CDR3 is 16 residues. The germline V gene has CDR1 MNHEY and CDR2 SVGAGI. The ends were cut back, 0 bases at V and 3 bases at J, with 13 bases in the middle. This CDR3 is CASSYSYLPETDTQYF. The CDR3 DNA reads as TGTGCCAGCAGTTACTCGTATCTCCCGGAGACAGATACGCAGTATTTT.

V gene TRBV11-2 combines with J gene TRBJ1-5; D may be TRBD1 (5 bases). The CDR3 runs 13 residues. The V and J ends lost 5 bases and 6 bases respectively, with 11 bases between them. Germline CDR1 is SGHAT and CDR2 is FQNNGV. CDR3 DNA sequence: TGTGCCAGCAGCAGAACGGGGGGTCAGCCCCAGCATTTT. Protein: CASSRTGGQPQHF. The whole variable domain, remainder taken from reference TRBV11-2 and TRBJ1-5, is EAGVAQSPRYKIIEKRQSVAFWCNPISGHATLYWYQQILGQGPKLLIQFQNNGVVDDSQLPKDRFSAERLKGVDSTLKIQPAKLEDSAVYLCASSRTGGQPQHFGDGTRLSIL.

In this sample, this clone turned up once. An end of the junction differs from the germline gene, which may be a read error. This rearrangement joins TRBV18 to TRBJ2-1, with 9 bases that match TRBD2. This CDR3 region has 17 residues. CDR1 KGHSH and CDR2 LQKENI come from the germline V gene. Here the CDR3 DNA reads TGTGCCAGCCCACCACCGAGTCTAGCGGGGCACCTCAATGAGCAGTTCTTC. Encoded protein: CASPPPSLAGHLNEQFF.

V and J are TRBV6-5 and TRBJ1-2; D is unclear. V shed 8 bases and J shed 0 bases, with 10 bases lying between them. Germline CDR1 and CDR2: MNHEY and SVGAGI. There are 13 residues in the CDR3. This chain's CDR3 is CASQDGANYGYTF. CDR3 bases: TGTGCCAGCCAAGACGGAGCTAACTATGGCTACACCTTC.

V is TRBV4-2 and J is TRBJ2-7; 8 nucleotides line up with TRBD2. V trimming: 0 bases; J trimming: 2 bases; junction bases outside the gene matches: 3. The CDR3 spans 15 residues. Germline CDR1 reads LGHNA; CDR2 reads YNFKEQ. The CDR3 nucleotides are TGTGCCAGCAGCCAAGAGAAGCGGGAGACCTACGAGCAGTACTTC. The encoded protein is CASSQEKRETYEQYF.

V gene TRBV2 combines with J gene TRBJ1-1; perhaps TRBD1 as D (6 bases). CDR3 length: 13 residues. CDR1 is SNHLY, CDR2 FYNNEI, per germline. V lost 11 bases to trimming and J lost 6 bases, with 19 bases between them. CDR3 DNA: TGTGCCGGATCCGGGGACAATGTCGCTGAAGCTTTCTTT. Amino acids: CAGSGDNVAEAFF.

In its sample, this clone was seen a few times. The V and J genes are TRBV14 and TRBJ2-3, with D uncertain. The germline V gene has CDR1 SGHDN and CDR2 FVKESK. V was clipped by 4 bases and J by 2 bases, with 13 bases between them. The CDR3 spans 15 residues. Written as DNA, the CDR3 is TGTGCCAGCAGCCTCACTCTCGAGCACACAGATACGCAGTATTTT. Its translation is CASSLTLEHTDTQYF.

In DNA form, the CDR3 reads TGTGCCAGCAGCCCCACGTGGTCAGGGCGCGAGCAGTACTTC. Amino acids: CASSPTWSGREQYF. This sequence joins TRBV5-5 and TRBJ2-7, with TRBD1 as a possible D gene (5 bases). The V gene lost 4 bases and the J gene lost 6 bases, with 17 bases spanning the gap. CDR1 is SGHKS and CDR2 is YYEKEE in the germline V gene (reference sequence). The CDR3 loop spans 14 amino acids.